This T cell receptor (beta chain) emerged from a study of neurological immune-mediated disorders. The table lists this clonotype with a few counts. The cDNA came from 5'RACE, which used 10-nucleotide random UMIs. Over 200 million TCR-beta sequences, together covering 15-18 subjects, were produced by every individual sequencing run that was carried out. MiXCR, applied by TCRdb to the 5' RACE reads, yields one record per CDR3 protein. The table has roughly 49,000 distinct CDR3 sequences, approximately 11% seen once. As for time point: longitudinal time-point 3. Germline-derived CDR1 and CDR2 are SGHRS and YFSETQ. V was trimmed by 0 bases and J by 6 bases, leaving 19 bases between them. CDR3 length: 16 residues.

The chain uses TRBV5-1 and TRBJ2-7; D unresolved. The TCR sequence derives from a male donor with HTLV-1-associated myelopathy (HAM/TSP). Sequencing was carried out using PBMCs. The CDR3 protein is CASSLAADPSVSEQYF. As DNA, the CDR3 is TGCGCCAGCAGCTTGGCGGCGGATCCGTCTGTCTCCGAGCAGTACTTC.